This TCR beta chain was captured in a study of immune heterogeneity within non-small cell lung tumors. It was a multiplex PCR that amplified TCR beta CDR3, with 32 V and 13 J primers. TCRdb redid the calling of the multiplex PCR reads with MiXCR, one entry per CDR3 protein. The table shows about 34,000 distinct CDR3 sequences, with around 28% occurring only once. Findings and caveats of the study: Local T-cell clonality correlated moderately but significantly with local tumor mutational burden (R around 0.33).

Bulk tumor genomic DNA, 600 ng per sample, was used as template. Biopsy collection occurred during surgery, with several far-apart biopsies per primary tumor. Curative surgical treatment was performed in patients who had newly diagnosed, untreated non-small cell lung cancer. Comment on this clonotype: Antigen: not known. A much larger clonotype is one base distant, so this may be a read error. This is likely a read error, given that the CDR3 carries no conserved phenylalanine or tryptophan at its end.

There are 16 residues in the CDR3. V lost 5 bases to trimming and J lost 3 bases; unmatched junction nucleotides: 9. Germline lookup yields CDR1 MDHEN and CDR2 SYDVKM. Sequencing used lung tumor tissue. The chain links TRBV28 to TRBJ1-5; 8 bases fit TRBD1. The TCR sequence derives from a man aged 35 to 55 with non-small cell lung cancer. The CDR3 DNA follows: TGTGCCAGCAGTGAGGGGGGACAGGCCTTCAATCAGCCCCAGCATTCT. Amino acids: CASSEGGQAFNQPQHS.